The 26 T cell receptor beta chains listed next were all sequenced from one sample in a study of early stage breast cancer tumors. Sequenced by immunoSEQ multiplex PCR; TCRdb stores in-frame clones only, minus some. The data contain some 58,000 clones, about three quarters of them singletons. What was sequenced was blood. The receptor source for this set is a person aged 25 to 45 with breast cancer.

The genes are TRBV30 and TRBJ2-3; D unresolved. This CDR3 comprises 13 residues. Trimming left V 1 base short and J 1 base short, with 6 bases between. Germline V gene data show CDR1 as GTSNPN and CDR2 as SVGIG (reference sequence). The CDR3: CAWSGRGTDTQYF. The CDR3 DNA follows: TGTGCCTGGAGTGGGAGAGGCACAGATACGCAGTATTTT.

The chain has TRBV15 and TRBJ1-4; D unclear. Looked up from germline, CDR1 is LNHNV and CDR2 is YYDKDF (reference sequence). There are 14 residues in the CDR3. V was shortened by 8 bases and J by 7 bases, with 17 bases between the two germline ends. Here the CDR3 DNA reads TGTGCCACCGCAGAGGGCCCGGGGAGTGAAAAACTGTTTTTT. Translated: CATAEGPGSEKLFF.

This chain uses TRBV14 with TRBJ2-1; 7 nucleotides align to TRBD2. This CDR3 is built from 13 residues. The germline V gene encodes CDR1 SGHDN and CDR2 FVKESK. V lost 5 bases, J lost 12 bases, and 10 bases stayed unmatched. The CDR3 spells CASSYGDYNAQFF. CDR3 nucleotides: TGTGCCAGCAGCTATGGGGACTACAACGCGCAGTTCTTC.

The gene calls are TRBV5-4 and TRBJ2-3; 13 positions match TRBD2. The V and J ends lost 4 bases and 5 bases, in that order; junction bases with no gene match: 7. The CDR3 extends over 16 amino acids. CDR1 and CDR2 from the germline V gene are SGHNT and YYREEE (reference sequence). The CDR3 DNA follows: TGTGCCAGCAGCCGGACTAGCGGGAGTTGGGAAGATACGCAGTATTTT. Its protein product is CASSRTSGSWEDTQYF. Full variable domain (rest looked up from reference TRBV5-4 and TRBJ2-3): ETGVTQSPTHLIKTRGQQVTLRCSSQSGHNTVSWYQQALGQGPQFIFQYYREEENGRGNFPPRFSGLQFPNYSSELNVNALELDDSALYLCASSRTSGSWEDTQYFGPGTRLTVL.

The chain uses TRBV5-1 and TRBJ2-7; 9 bases line up with TRBD2. Losses at the gene ends were 4 bases for V and 1 base for J; bases not matched to a gene: 9. Germline CDR1 SGHRS, CDR2 YFSETQ. The CDR3 is 16 residues long. CDR3 amino acids: CASSPPWAGGSYEQYF. The CDR3 DNA sequence: TGCGCCAGCAGCCCCCCATGGGCGGGAGGGTCCTACGAGCAGTACTTC.

The V gene is TRBV30, the J gene TRBJ1-2, with D possibly matching TRBD1 (5 bases). The CDR3 contains 15 residues. Trimming took 0 bases from V and 7 from J, leaving 18 bases between them. CDR1 GTSNPN and CDR2 SVGIG come from the germline V gene (reference sequence). The CDR3 loop reads CAWSVSASAGGGYTF. The CDR3 DNA reads as TGTGCCTGGAGTGTATCTGCCAGTGCTGGGGGTGGCTACACCTTC.

The chain links TRBV9 to TRBJ2-3; the D is unclear. V was clipped by 0 bases and J by 2 bases, with 10 bases between them. This CDR3 is 15 amino acids long. The germline V gene has CDR1 SGDLS and CDR2 YYNGEE. The CDR3 is CASSVDTFLTDTQYF. CDR3 bases: TGTGCCAGCAGCGTAGACACCTTCCTCACAGATACGCAGTATTTT. Variable domain in full (rest from reference TRBV9 and TRBJ2-3): DSGVTQTPKHLITATGQRVTLRCSPRSGDLSVYWYQQSLDQGLQFLIQYYNGEERAKGNILERFSAQQFPDLHSELNLSSLELGDSALYFCASSVDTFLTDTQYFGPGTRLTVL.

V is TRBV6-4 and J is TRBJ2-1; possible D gene TRBD1, 6 bases. The V end lost 0 bases, the J end lost 8 bases, and 11 bases lay between the germline ends. CDR3 length: 14 amino acids. Germline CDR1 MRHNA, CDR2 SNTAGT. The CDR3 sequence: CASSDSMGADEQFF. The CDR3 region has the DNA TGTGCCAGCAGTGACTCTATGGGGGCCGATGAGCAGTTCTTC.

The V call is TRBV30, the J call TRBJ1-1, with D unclear. Germline CDR1 and CDR2: GTSNPN and SVGIG (reference sequence). The CDR3 extends over 11 amino acids. V shed 1 base and J shed 6 bases, with 6 bases lying between them. CDR3 protein: CAWSGLAEAFF. CDR3 DNA sequence: TGTGCCTGGAGTGGACTCGCTGAAGCTTTCTTT. Variable domain in full (rest from reference TRBV30 and TRBJ1-1): SQTIHQWPATLVQPVGSPLSLECTVEGTSNPNLYWYRQAAGRGLQLLFYSVGIGQISSEVPQNLSASRPQDRQFILSSKKLLLSDSGFYLCAWSGLAEAFFGQGTRLTVV.

The chain is built from TRBV6-1 and TRBJ2-1; 11 nucleotides align to TRBD2. This CDR3 is built from 14 residues. V shed 6 bases, J shed 6 bases, and the junction held 4 bases outside the gene matches. Per the germline V gene, CDR1 is MNHNS and CDR2 is SASEGT. DNA of the CDR3: TGTGCCAGCAGACCGCTAGCGGGAGGCAATGAGCAGTTCTTC. Translation: CASRPLAGGNEQFF.

This sequence joins TRBV6-5 and TRBJ2-2, with D perhaps being TRBD1 or TRBD2 (6 bases each). With 3 bases removed from V and 4 bases from J, the gap between germline ends came to 12 bases. This CDR3 spans 15 amino acids. Looked up from germline, CDR1 is MNHEY and CDR2 is SVGAGI. CDR3 amino acids: CASSYTGATTGELFF. Written as DNA, the CDR3 is TGTGCCAGCAGTTATACGGGGGCGACCACCGGGGAGCTGTTTTTT.

The chain carries TRBV7-8 and TRBJ2-3; D uncertain. V was shortened by 5 bases and J by 2 bases, with 14 bases between the two germline ends. In germline, CDR1 is SGHVS, CDR2 FQNEAQ. This CDR3 is built from 15 residues. This CDR3 reads CASSVTNENTDTQYF. CDR3 DNA sequence: TGTGCCAGCAGCGTCACTAACGAAAACACAGATACGCAGTATTTT.

The CDR3 region is CASSQEGTSGSGNEQFF. The CDR3 DNA follows: TGTGCCAGCAGCCAAGAGGGAACTAGCGGGAGTGGCAATGAGCAGTTCTTC. The rearrangement links TRBV4-2 to TRBJ2-1, with 11 bases that match TRBD2. Trimming at V came to 0 bases and at J to 6 bases, leaving 7 bases not matched to a gene. This CDR3 contains 17 residues. Germline CDR1 and CDR2: LGHNA and YNFKEQ.

The rearrangement joins TRBV18 to TRBJ2-3; D is ambiguous. The CDR3 runs to 15 residues. Germline V gene data show CDR1 as KGHSH and CDR2 as LQKENI. The V gene lost 0 bases and the J gene lost 1 base, with 8 bases spanning the gap. CDR3 coding DNA: TGTGCCAGCTCACCACCGATGGCGGGCACAGATACGCAGTATTTT. Residues: CASSPPMAGTDTQYF.

This sequence joins TRBV6-1 and TRBJ2-7; perhaps D is TRBD1 or TRBD2 (5 bases each). Germline CDR1 is MNHNS and CDR2 is SASEGT. There are 15 residues in the CDR3. The ends were cut back, 0 bases at V and 6 bases at J, with 15 bases in the middle. CDR3 amino acids: CASSEAVGESGEQYF. CDR3 DNA: TGTGCCAGCAGTGAAGCTGTAGGGGAGAGTGGCGAGCAGTACTTC.

The chain uses TRBV15 and TRBJ1-5; D uncertain. The CDR3 extends over 14 amino acids. Between the trimmed V and J ends, which lost 5 bases and 3 bases, there was a span of 11 bases. Germline V gives CDR1 LNHNV, CDR2 YYDKDF (reference sequence). Here the CDR3 DNA reads TGTGCCACCAGCCTTCGGACGGTCAATCAGCCCCAGCATTTT. This codes for CATSLRTVNQPQHF.

This rearrangement joins TRBV5-1 to TRBJ2-5, with D possibly being TRBD1 or TRBD2 (7 bases each). Germline lookup yields CDR1 SGHRS and CDR2 YFSETQ. This CDR3 has 16 residues. Trimming pared 0 bases from V and 5 bases from J, leaving 17 bases between. This CDR3 is CASSLDGTRGGETQYF. The CDR3 DNA reads as TGCGCCAGCAGCTTGGATGGGACCAGGGGGGGGGAGACCCAGTACTTC.

This clone appeared a few times. This chain joins TRBV19 and TRBJ2-1; 15 bases are shared with TRBD2. CDR3 length equals 18 residues. The ends lost 2 bases at V and 8 bases at J; junction bases unmatched: 10. Germline CDR1 reads LNHDA; CDR2 reads SQIVND (reference sequence). The CDR3 DNA reads as TGTGCCAGTAGTATACATCCGGGACTAGCGGGAGGTAACGATGAGCAGTTCTTC. Translating gives CASSIHPGLAGGNDEQFF.

This rearrangement joins TRBV29-1 to TRBJ1-1; D remains ambiguous. Germline lookup yields CDR1 SQVTM and CDR2 ANQGSEA. This CDR3 spans 14 amino acids. With 7 bases removed from V and 3 bases from J, the gap between germline ends came to 18 bases. The CDR3 DNA reads as TGCAGCGCTCATTGGACGCTTGGGGACACTGAAGCTTTCTTT. It encodes CSAHWTLGDTEAFF.

This clone has just one count. V is TRBV27 and J is TRBJ1-1; D is possibly TRBD1 (5 bases). CDR3 length: 13 residues. V shed 5 bases and J shed 6 bases, with 13 bases lying between them. Germline V gives CDR1 MNHEY, CDR2 SMNVEV (reference sequence). CDR3 DNA sequence: TGTGCCAGCAGTCCAGGGTCCGTCCCTGAAGCTTTCTTT. Translating it yields CASSPGSVPEAFF.

This chain uses TRBV9 with TRBJ2-1; D possibly corresponds to TRBD2 (6 bases). CDR3 length: 14 amino acids. Per the germline V gene, CDR1 is SGDLS and CDR2 is YYNGEE. V was clipped by 3 bases and J by 5 bases, with 12 bases between them. DNA for the CDR3: TGTGCCAGCAGCGGACTAGACCCGAACAATGAGCAGTTCTTC. This translates into CASSGLDPNNEQFF.

The chain combines TRBV5-1 with TRBJ2-7; 8 nucleotides agree with TRBD2. The junction had 3 bases not matched to a gene; V was cut back by 0 bases and J by 4 bases. The CDR3 is 14 residues long. The germline V gene encodes CDR1 SGHRS and CDR2 YFSETQ. The CDR3 nucleotides read TGCGCCAGCAGCTTGGGGACTAGCTTGTACGAGCAGTACTTC. Its protein is CASSLGTSLYEQYF.

The V and J genes are TRBV15 and TRBJ2-5, with D possibly being TRBD1 (6 bases). The CDR3 is 14 amino acids. V was shortened by 0 bases and J by 2 bases, with 7 bases between the two germline ends. Looked up from germline, CDR1 is LNHNV and CDR2 is YYDKDF (reference sequence). Here the CDR3 DNA reads TGTGCCACCAGCAGAGATCAGGGGCAAGAGACCCAGTACTTC. It encodes CATSRDQGQETQYF.

The chain is built from TRBV30 and TRBJ2-1; 7 nucleotides align to TRBD2. Per germline, CDR1 GTSNPN and CDR2 SVGIG (reference sequence). V was pared by 5 bases and J by 0 bases, with 10 bases of the junction left unmatched. The CDR3 is made up of 16 amino acids. CDR3 protein: CAWVGGTQSSYNEQFF. The CDR3 DNA is TGTGCCTGGGTCGGGGGGACTCAGAGCTCCTACAATGAGCAGTTCTTC.

The CDR3 region is CASRTGGVGEQFF. The DNA for the CDR3 is TGTGCCAGCCGCACAGGGGGGGTTGGTGAGCAGTTCTTC. The chain couples TRBV7-9 to TRBJ2-1; tentative D call: TRBD1 (8 bases). The CDR3 is 13 residues long. Trimming shortened V by 8 bases and J by 9 bases, and 17 bases separated the two germline ends. Germline V gene sequence: CDR1 SEHNR, CDR2 FQNEAQ (reference sequence).

J is TRBJ2-2 and V is TRBV18, with 10 bases identical to TRBD2. The CDR3 spans 15 residues. Germline assignment: CDR1 KGHSH and CDR2 LQKENI. V lost 0 bases, J lost 6 bases, and 1 base stayed unmatched. For the CDR3, the DNA is TGTGCCAGCTCACCACCCCTAGCGGGAGCCGGGGAGCTGTTTTTT. It specifies CASSPPLAGAGELFF. The variable domain in full, completed from reference TRBV18 and TRBJ2-2, reads NAGVMQNPRHLVRRRGQEARLRCSPMKGHSHVYWYRQLPEEGLKFMVYLQKENIIDESGMPKERFSAEFPKEGPSILRIQQVVRGDSAAYFCASSPPLAGAGELFFGEGSRLTVL.